A single sample gave rise to the 22 T cell receptor beta chains below, sequenced in a study of PD-L1 blockade in urothelial cancer. Repertoires were generated with immunoSEQ multiplex PCR, while TCRdb's copy carries only in-frame clones and drops some. Of tens of thousands of clones in the sample, approximately 87% were seen once. Time point specified: pretreatment peripheral blood. The input for sequencing was PBMCs, taken around atezolizumab (anti-PD-L1) treatment. The receptors originated from a man between 65 and 85 years old with urothelial cancer.

The chain carries TRBV27 and TRBJ1-2; tentatively, D is TRBD1 (5 bases). CDR1 and CDR2 (germline): MNHEY, SMNVEV (reference sequence). The germline V and J ends were trimmed by 4 bases and 9 bases, with 9 bases remaining between them. The length of the CDR3 is 11 residues. CDR3 loop: CASSYGGSYTF. CDR3 in DNA: TGTGCCAGCAGTTACGGGGGAAGCTACACCTTC.

This rearrangement joins TRBV2 to TRBJ1-3; D is unresolved. Germline loops: CDR1 SNHLY, CDR2 FYNNEI. V was shortened by 6 bases and J by 2 bases, with 11 bases between the two germline ends. The CDR3 covers 14 residues. This CDR3 is CASSEGGPGNTIYF. The CDR3 DNA is TGTGCCAGCAGCGAGGGCGGACCTGGAAACACCATATATTTT.

This sequence joins TRBV15 and TRBJ2-2; 8 bases match TRBD1. CDR1 LNHNV and CDR2 YYDKDF come from the germline V gene (reference sequence). CDR3 size: 16 residues. V shed 4 bases, J shed 2 bases, and the junction held 6 bases outside the gene matches. CDR3 in DNA: TGTGCCACCAGCACCGGACAGGGTCGAAACACCGGGGAGCTGTTTTTT. Translating it yields CATSTGQGRNTGELFF.

V is TRBV5-4 and J is TRBJ2-1; 7 positions agree with TRBD2. The CDR3 is made up of 17 amino acids. J was trimmed by 5 bases and V by 3 bases; bases with no gene match: 14. Germline-derived CDR1 and CDR2 are SGHNT and YYREEE (reference sequence). CDR3 sequence: CASSYHARSSGNNEQFF. The CDR3 DNA sequence: TGTGCCAGCAGCTACCACGCCCGCTCTAGCGGCAACAATGAGCAGTTCTTC.

This rearrangement joins TRBV28 to TRBJ1-1; no firm D call. Looked up from germline, CDR1 is MDHEN and CDR2 is SYDVKM. The CDR3 runs to 14 residues. Trimming shortened V by 3 bases and J by 1 base, and 9 bases separated the two germline ends. The CDR3 is CASSFFNRNTEAFF. The CDR3 nucleotides read TGTGCCAGCAGTTTCTTCAACAGGAACACTGAAGCTTTCTTT.

The sample holds one count of this clone. This chain links TRBV5-8 with TRBJ2-1; 13 bases align to TRBD2. The CDR3 spans 14 residues. Trimming removed 7 bases from V and 3 bases from J; junction bases left unmatched: 1. Germline lookup yields CDR1 SGHTS and CDR2 YDEGEE. The CDR3 DNA reads as TGTGCCAGCCGGACTAGCGGGAGCTACAATGAGCAGTTCTTC. It yields the protein CASRTSGSYNEQFF.

This clone was detected once. The genes are TRBV28 and TRBJ1-4; the match to TRBD1 covers 7 bases. Losses at the gene ends were 4 bases for V and 4 bases for J; bases not matched to a gene: 6. In germline, CDR1 is MDHEN, CDR2 SYDVKM. The CDR3 runs 15 residues. CDR3 in DNA: TGTGCCAGCAGTTCCCAGGGACAGAGTAATGAAAAACTGTTTTTT. Encoded protein: CASSSQGQSNEKLFF. Supplemented by reference TRBV28 and TRBJ1-4, the full variable domain reads DVKVTQSSRYLVKRTGEKVFLECVQDMDHENMFWYRQDPGLGLRLIYFSYDVKMKEKGDIPEGYSVSREKKERFSLILESASTNQTSMYLCASSSQGQSNEKLFFGSGTQLSVL.

The chain links TRBV11-2 to TRBJ2-2; unclear D gene. V gave up 1 base and J gave up 5 bases, with 14 bases separating them. This CDR3 spans 16 amino acids. CDR1 and CDR2 (germline): SGHAT, FQNNGV. As DNA, the CDR3 is TGTGCCAGCAGCTTAGTAGTGCAACGAGGAACCGGGGAGCTGTTTTTT. Its protein is CASSLVVQRGTGELFF.

This clone was seen a single time. V usage is TRBV10-2 and J usage is TRBJ2-2; the match to TRBD1 covers 8 bases. This CDR3 contains 14 residues. CDR1 and CDR2 (germline): WSHSY, SAAADI. V trimming: 8 bases; J trimming: 1 base; junction bases outside the gene matches: 3. CDR3 residues: CASGQGLNTGELFF. In nucleotides, the CDR3 is TGCGCCAGCGGACAGGGCTTGAACACCGGGGAGCTGTTTTTT.

This chain links TRBV28 with TRBJ2-2; 7 nucleotides align to TRBD2. This CDR3 has 16 residues. Germline V lookup: CDR1 MDHEN, CDR2 SYDVKM. Unmatched junction bases numbered 8, after V lost 4 bases and J lost 3 bases. CDR3 loop: CASSWERGRHTGELFF. The DNA for the CDR3 is TGTGCCAGCAGTTGGGAGCGGGGCCGGCACACCGGGGAGCTGTTTTTT. Combining the CDR3 with reference TRBV28 and TRBJ2-2 gives the whole variable domain DVKVTQSSRYLVKRTGEKVFLECVQDMDHENMFWYRQDPGLGLRLIYFSYDVKMKEKGDIPEGYSVSREKKERFSLILESASTNQTSMYLCASSWERGRHTGELFFGEGSRLTVL.

V is TRBV20-1 and J is TRBJ2-1, with a weak D call TRBD2 (6 bases). Germline-derived CDR1 and CDR2 are DFQATT and SNEGSKA (reference sequence). The CDR3 is 11 amino acids. Between the trimmed V and J ends, which lost 5 bases and 6 bases, there was a span of 8 bases. This CDR3 reads CSAGRFNEQFF. CDR3 in DNA: TGCAGTGCTGGGAGGTTCAATGAGCAGTTCTTC.

The V gene is TRBV6-4, the J gene TRBJ2-1; 7 bases are shared with TRBD2. The CDR3 contains 16 residues. Germline V gene lookup returns CDR1 MRHNA and CDR2 SNTAGT. Trimming cost V 6 bases and J 3 bases; bases outside gene matches: 11. The CDR3 spells CASSSSTSVGYNEQFF. The CDR3 nucleotides are TGTGCCAGCAGCTCTTCCACTAGCGTGGGCTACAATGAGCAGTTCTTC.

The chain joins TRBV29-1 to TRBJ2-7; 8 nucleotides align to TRBD2. Trimming took 3 bases from V and 2 from J; bases not matched to a gene: 3. Germline-derived CDR1 and CDR2 are SQVTM and ANQGSEA. The CDR3 extends over 13 amino acids. This CDR3 is CSVETGGAYEQYF. DNA for the CDR3: TGCAGCGTTGAGACGGGAGGGGCCTACGAGCAGTACTTC.

This clone has only one observation. The J gene is TRBJ1-2, the V gene TRBV2; TRBD1 might be the D (6 bases). The V end was cut by 3 bases, the J end by 3 bases, with 8 bases between. The V gene's germline CDR1 is SNHLY and CDR2 FYNNEI. This CDR3 contains 13 residues. CDR3: CASSEGADYGYTF. The CDR3 DNA follows: TGTGCCAGCAGTGAGGGGGCAGACTATGGCTACACCTTC.

This clone was seen a handful of times. This chain connects TRBV19 to TRBJ2-2; a weak D match, TRBD1 (5 bases). Germline V gene sequence: CDR1 LNHDA, CDR2 SQIVND (reference sequence). CDR3 length equals 13 residues. V was clipped by 5 bases and J by 4 bases, with 8 bases between them. This CDR3 reads CASSSGFTGELFF. Written as DNA, the CDR3 is TGTGCCAGTAGTTCAGGGTTCACCGGGGAGCTGTTTTTT.

V usage is TRBV6-1 and J usage is TRBJ1-2; D might be TRBD1 (5 bases). V was pared by 6 bases and J by 2 bases, with 16 bases between. This CDR3 region has 15 residues. Germline lookup yields CDR1 MNHNS and CDR2 SASEGT. CDR3 amino acids: CASSPPWGLNYGYTF. CDR3 DNA sequence: TGTGCCAGCAGCCCCCCGTGGGGCCTAAACTATGGCTACACCTTC.

Details on this clone: The junction differs from germline at one of its ends, possibly a read error. The CDR3 region is CASSARTGGEIF. In DNA, the CDR3 is TGTGCCAGCAGCGCGAGAACAGGGGGCGAGATCTTC. The genes are TRBV11-2 and TRBJ2-1, with 9 bases identical to TRBD1. This CDR3 has 12 amino acids. The germline CDR1 and CDR2 sequences are SGHAT and FQNNGV.

The chain joins TRBV5-8 to TRBJ2-2; 8 bases align to TRBD1. V trimming: 6 bases; J trimming: 1 base; junction bases outside the gene matches: 17. This CDR3 spans 19 amino acids. Germline loops: CDR1 SGHTS, CDR2 YDEGEE. This chain's CDR3 is CASNSHYRTGTGNTGELFF. The CDR3 DNA follows: TGTGCCAGCAACTCCCACTACAGAACCGGGACAGGGAACACCGGGGAGCTGTTTTTT.

The CDR3, as DNA: TGTGCCAGCAGTGGGCAGGACACAGATACGCAGTATTTT. This sequence encodes CASSGQDTDTQYF. V gene TRBV6-1 combines with J gene TRBJ2-3; D is unresolved. CDR3 length: 13 residues. Germline CDR1 and CDR2: MNHNS and SASEGT. Trimming shortened V by 4 bases and J by 2 bases, and 7 bases separated the two germline ends.

This chain links TRBV28 with TRBJ1-2; TRBD1 aligns across 8 bases. The germline V gene encodes CDR1 MDHEN and CDR2 SYDVKM. The CDR3 totals 15 residues. The ends lost 6 bases at V and 6 bases at J; junction bases unmatched: 12. CDR3 nucleotides: TGTGCCAGCAGGTGGAGTCCGGACAGGGTGGATGGCTACACCTTC. Translated, it gives CASRWSPDRVDGYTF.

The V and J genes are TRBV6-1 and TRBJ1-3; a weak D match, TRBD1 (6 bases). CDR1 MNHNS and CDR2 SASEGT come from the germline V gene. Trimming stripped 6 bases from V and 4 bases from J, with 13 bases between. The CDR3 runs 14 residues. Here the CDR3 reads CASSVSGVGNTIYF. Written as DNA, the CDR3 is TGTGCCAGCAGCGTATCAGGGGTCGGAAACACCATATATTTT.

The V and J genes are TRBV5-1 and TRBJ2-2; D possibly corresponds to TRBD2 (6 bases). With 0 bases removed from V and 0 bases from J, the gap between germline ends came to 9 bases. The CDR3 is made up of 16 amino acids. Per the germline V gene, CDR1 is SGHRS and CDR2 is YFSETQ. The chain's CDR3 is CASSLGGGANTGELFF. The CDR3 DNA follows: TGCGCCAGCAGCTTGGGAGGCGGGGCGAACACCGGGGAGCTGTTTTTT.